Listed below are T cell receptor beta chains from one sample, sequenced in a study of T-cell memory formation after mild COVID-19. TCRdb called the 5' RACE reads again in MiXCR, with one record for every CDR3 protein. Here the sample spans 110,000 or so distinct CDR3 sequences, about a fifth being singletons. Sequencing was performed on PBMCs or a T cell subset sorted from them (not recorded which). These receptors all come from a man aged 18-30 years who had mild COVID-19 (a few samples of this study predate the infection). Cell type and time point are not known. Each CDR3 is given with its conserved first and last residue. The D gene is left open where the match is weak. Clone size is given for some rows only: seen once, a few or many times, or a class if the clone is expanded.

D: .; size: .; J: TRBJ1-5; V: TRBV4-1; DNA: TGCGCCAGCAGCCAAGACCACAGCCTCTCTCCCCAGCATTTT; CDR3: CASSQDHSLSPQHF
D: .; size: .; J: TRBJ1-2; V: TRBV12-3/TRBV12-4; DNA: TGTGCCAGCAGTTTTAGACCAAATGCTAACTATGGCTACACCTTC; CDR3: CASSFRPNANYGYTF
D: .; size: .; J: TRBJ2-3; V: TRBV9; DNA: TGTGCCAGCAAGGGTAGCACAGATACGCAGTATTTT; CDR3: CASKGSTDTQYF
D: .; size: few; J: TRBJ2-3; V: TRBV24-1; DNA: TGTGCCACCAGTGACAGGTTCACAGATACGCAGTATTTT; CDR3: CATSDRFTDTQYF
D: TRBD2; size: few; J: TRBJ2-1; V: TRBV29-1; DNA: TGCAGTAGCTGGGGAGGGGTAGGCAATGAGCAGTTCTTC; CDR3: CSSWGGVGNEQFF
D: .; size: .; J: TRBJ2-5; V: TRBV27; DNA: TGTGCCAGCAGTTTCAGTCCTAGTTGGCCGGGGGCCCAGTACTTC; CDR3: CASSFSPSWPGAQYF
D: .; size: few; J: TRBJ2-7; V: TRBV7-9; DNA: TGTGCCAGCAGCCCCACCGACGGGAGTTCCTACGAGCAGTACTTC; CDR3: CASSPTDGSSYEQYF
D: .; size: few; J: TRBJ2-7; V: TRBV19; DNA: TGTGCCAGTAGTATGGGGCTTGTCTCCTACGAGCAGTACTTC; CDR3: CASSMGLVSYEQYF
D: TRBD1; size: .; J: TRBJ1-2; V: TRBV4-2; DNA: TGTGCCAGCAGCCAAGATTTGGGGACAGGTTATGACTACACCTTC; CDR3: CASSQDLGTGYDYTF
D: .; size: .; J: TRBJ2-3; V: TRBV27; DNA: TGTGCCAGCAGTAACATAGGCCCACTAGACACAGATACGCAGTATTTT; CDR3: CASSNIGPLDTDTQYF
D: TRBD1; size: .; J: TRBJ2-7; V: TRBV5-1; DNA: TGCGCCAGCACCTCGAGACGTGACAGGGTGTACGAGCAGTACTTC; CDR3: CASTSRRDRVYEQYF
D: .; size: .; J: TRBJ2-5; V: TRBV20-1; DNA: TGCAGTGCGGCAAAGGTGTTCCTGGAGACCCAGTACTTC; CDR3: CSAAKVFLETQYF
D: .; size: few; J: TRBJ2-7; V: TRBV4-2; DNA: TGTGCCAGCAGCCCCAGCGACTACGAGCAGTACTTC; CDR3: CASSPSDYEQYF
D: .; size: .; J: TRBJ1-1; V: TRBV7-3; DNA: TGTGCCAGCAGCGACGGGGTCGGCCAGGATGCTTTCTTT; CDR3: CASSDGVGQDAFF
D: .; size: .; J: TRBJ1-2; V: TRBV11-2; DNA: TGTGCCAGCAGCTTAGATTGGGGGGCGCAAAACTATGGCTACACCTTC; CDR3: CASSLDWGAQNYGYTF
D: .; size: few; J: TRBJ2-2; V: TRBV7-9; DNA: TGTGCCAGCAGCTTAGCAGGCATCGGGGAGCTGTTTTTT; CDR3: CASSLAGIGELFF
D: .; size: .; J: TRBJ1-6; V: TRBV7-2; DNA: TGTGCCAGCAGCTTAGTCCGGGGAGGGAATTCACCCCTCCACTTT; CDR3: CASSLVRGGNSPLHF
D: TRBD2; size: few; J: TRBJ2-3; V: TRBV7-2; DNA: TGTGCCAGCAGCCGCCTGAGCGGGGGGGCCAGAGATACGCAGTATTTT; CDR3: CASSRLSGGARDTQYF